The 13 T cell receptor beta chains listed next were all sequenced from one sample in a study of OX40 agonist ivuxolimab in advanced cancers. Repertoires were generated with immunoSEQ multiplex PCR, while TCRdb's copy carries only in-frame clones and drops some. The data show some 77,000 clones, more than 80% seen once. The specimen was CD4+ or CD8+ T cells sorted from blood, collected in a trial of the OX40 agonist ivuxolimab. All receptors derive from an adult with an advanced solid tumor such as melanoma, head and neck, liver or kidney cancer.

In DNA form, the CDR3 reads TGTGCCAGCAGCCGTCCGGGACTAGCGGGACTCACCGGGGAGCTGTTTTTT. It translates to CASSRPGLAGLTGELFF. The V call is TRBV5-4, the J call TRBJ2-2, with 13 bases aligning to TRBD2. Trimming took 4 bases from V and 4 from J; bases not matched to a gene: 7. Germline-derived CDR1 and CDR2 are SGHNT and YYREEE (reference sequence). The CDR3 length is 17 residues.

The J gene is TRBJ2-3, the V gene TRBV7-2; D is possibly TRBD1 (5 bases). The CDR3 has 14 amino acids. The V gene lost 5 bases and the J gene lost 1 base, with 10 bases spanning the gap. The germline V gene encodes CDR1 SGHTA and CDR2 FQGNSA. CDR3 amino acids: CASSRTPRTDTQYF. The CDR3 DNA sequence: TGTGCCAGCAGCCGGACACCTCGCACAGATACGCAGTATTTT.

This clone was counted a few times. In DNA form, the CDR3 reads TGTGCCAGCAGCGACAGGGGGCTAACTGAAGCTTTCTTT. Encoded protein: CASSDRGLTEAFF. This sequence joins TRBV28 and TRBJ1-1; 10 positions agree with TRBD1. CDR3 length equals 13 residues. Germline assignment: CDR1 MDHEN and CDR2 SYDVKM. V shed 6 bases and J 5 bases; nucleotides not matched to a gene: 3.

The V and J genes are TRBV28 and TRBJ2-7; possibly TRBD1 for D (6 bases). CDR3 length equals 13 residues. CDR1 MDHEN and CDR2 SYDVKM come from the germline V gene. The ends were cut back, 7 bases at V and 7 bases at J, with 17 bases in the middle. The CDR3 region is CASTGRGPGEQYF. CDR3 DNA sequence: TGTGCCAGCACCGGCAGGGGCCCTGGGGAGCAGTACTTC.

The CDR3 nucleotides read TGTGCCAGCAGCGTAAGGTCGGGAGGGGTCGAGACCCAGTACTTC. It is translated as CASSVRSGGVETQYF. The chain combines TRBV9 with TRBJ2-5; TRBD2 matches 8 bases. V shed 1 base and J 5 bases; nucleotides not matched to a gene: 7. The CDR3 totals 15 residues. Germline lookup yields CDR1 SGDLS and CDR2 YYNGEE.

This clone was picked up one time. The gene calls are TRBV5-1 and TRBJ2-3, with 10 bases lining up with TRBD2. The CDR3 sequence is 16 residues long. The V gene's germline CDR1 is SGHRS and CDR2 YFSETQ. The V gene end was trimmed by 5 bases and the J gene end by 6 bases; junction bases not matched to a gene: 12. The CDR3 loop reads CASSSNSGRLTDTQYF. In DNA form, the CDR3 reads TGCGCCAGCAGTTCGAATAGCGGGAGGCTAACGGATACGCAGTATTTT.

This clone was observed once. V and J are TRBV11-2 and TRBJ2-7, with D tentatively TRBD1 (5 bases). Germline V gene data show CDR1 as SGHAT and CDR2 as FQNNGV. CDR3 length: 14 residues. The V gene lost 5 bases and the J gene lost 2 bases, with 13 bases spanning the gap. For the CDR3, the DNA is TGTGCCAGCAGCGCAAACAGGTTGACCTACGAGCAGTACTTC. This codes for CASSANRLTYEQYF.

In this sample, this clone turned up once. The CDR3 is CASSKDSRNTIYF. Written as DNA, the CDR3 is TGTGCCAGCAGCAAGGACAGCCGAAACACCATATATTTT. V gene TRBV21-1 combines with J gene TRBJ1-3; the tabulated D call, TRBD1, remains unverified against the DNA. TRBV21-1 is a known pseudogene. The CDR3 runs to 13 residues.

V is TRBV5-1 and J is TRBJ2-1; 12 bases match TRBD2. J was trimmed by 7 bases and V by 0 bases; bases with no gene match: 8. Germline-derived CDR1 and CDR2 are SGHRS and YFSETQ. The CDR3 contains 17 residues. This CDR3 is CASSLVPLAGGGNEQFF. CDR3 in DNA: TGCGCCAGCAGCTTGGTCCCCCTAGCGGGAGGGGGTAATGAGCAGTTCTTC.

In its sample, this clone was seen once. V is TRBV7-2 and J is TRBJ2-3; 12 nucleotides agree with TRBD2. In germline, CDR1 is SGHTA, CDR2 FQGNSA. V lost 5 bases and J lost 0; bases outside the gene matches: 6. The CDR3 totals 17 residues. In DNA form, the CDR3 reads TGTGCCAGCAGCGCAGTCGGGACTAGCGGGAGCACAGATACGCAGTATTTT. This codes for CASSAVGTSGSTDTQYF. Together with reference TRBV7-2 and TRBJ2-3, the CDR3 gives the full variable domain: GAGVSQSPSNKVTEKGKDVELRCDPISGHTALYWYRQSLGQGLEFLIYFQGNSAPDKSGLPSDRFSAERTGGSVSTLTIQRTQQEDSAVYLCASSAVGTSGSTDTQYFGPGTRLTVL.

The chain joins TRBV30 to TRBJ1-3; no definite D call. V was clipped by 6 bases and J by 0 bases, with 12 bases between them. This CDR3 region has 14 residues. Germline CDR1 is GTSNPN and CDR2 is SVGIG (reference sequence). The DNA for the CDR3 is TGTGCCTGCCGGACCGCGTACTCTGGAAACACCATATATTTT. Amino acid sequence: CACRTAYSGNTIYF. The complete variable domain, with remaining parts taken from reference TRBV30 and TRBJ1-3, reads SQTIHQWPATLVQPVGSPLSLECTVEGTSNPNLYWYRQAAGRGLQLLFYSVGIGQISSEVPQNLSASRPQDRQFILSSKKLLLSDSGFYLCACRTAYSGNTIYFGEGSWLTVV.

The genes are TRBV7-3 and TRBJ2-4; TRBD2 aligns across 7 bases. CDR1 is SGHTA, CDR2 FQGTGA, per germline. CDR3 length: 20 residues. Trimming removed 5 bases from V and 11 bases from J; junction bases left unmatched: 30. DNA of the CDR3: TGTGCCAGCAGCGACCCCCCCGGGGGGACTCGCCGACTACTAAGAGGCTTTCAGTACTTC. Translation: CASSDPPGGTRRLLRGFQYF.

The rearrangement links TRBV28 to TRBJ2-5, with TRBD2 identical over 9 bases. V lost 4 bases to trimming and J lost 7 bases; unmatched junction nucleotides: 10. CDR1 and CDR2 (germline): MDHEN, SYDVKM. This CDR3 is 15 amino acids long. The CDR3 is CASSSPGLAFGTQYF. The CDR3 nucleotides read TGTGCCAGCAGTTCTCCCGGACTAGCGTTCGGGACCCAGTACTTC. Combining the CDR3 with reference TRBV28 and TRBJ2-5 gives the whole variable domain DVKVTQSSRYLVKRTGEKVFLECVQDMDHENMFWYRQDPGLGLRLIYFSYDVKMKEKGDIPEGYSVSREKKERFSLILESASTNQTSMYLCASSSPGLAFGTQYFGPGTRLLVL.